One and the same sample provided the 7 T cell receptor beta chains below, sequenced in a study of blood T cells in healthy people across ages. The authors ran a second PCR of roughly 6 to 12 cycles using a sample-barcoded 5' primer and a J-beta primer mix. TCRdb processed the 5' RACE reads anew with MiXCR; each CDR3 protein has one entry. Seen here are over 500,000 distinct CDR3 sequences, 52% observed once, and the top ten hold 13%. Material: blood. Source of these receptors: a woman over 75 in good health.

CDR3 sequence reads: CASSDRQILNYGYTF. The CDR3 coding sequence is TGTGCCAGCAGCGACCGACAGATTCTAAACTATGGCTACACCTTC. V and J are TRBV3-1 and TRBJ1-2, with D maybe TRBD1 (5 bases). Germline CDR1 LGHDT, CDR2 YNNKEL (reference sequence). V dropped 5 bases and J dropped 2 bases, with 15 bases sitting between them. CDR3 length equals 15 residues.

This clonotype was seen a few times. V is TRBV29-1 and J is TRBJ2-1; 12 bases map to TRBD2. V lost 3 bases, J lost 1 base, and 4 bases stayed unmatched. CDR3 length: 16 amino acids. Germline CDR1 and CDR2: SQVTM and ANQGSEA. The CDR3 here is CSVDRLAGGSYNEQFF. As DNA, the CDR3 is TGCAGCGTTGATCGGCTAGCGGGAGGGTCCTACAATGAGCAGTTCTTC.

The chain carries TRBV12-3 or TRBV12-4 and TRBJ2-3; perhaps TRBD2 as D (6 bases). This CDR3 is built from 14 residues. V dropped 3 bases and J dropped 4 bases, with 11 bases sitting between them. The CDR3 loop is CASSFRLGADTQYF. The DNA for the CDR3 is TGTGCCAGCAGTTTCAGACTAGGAGCAGATACGCAGTATTTT.

This clonotype was seen ten or more times. The V call is TRBV7-2, the J call TRBJ1-1; D not certain. The CDR3 has 13 residues. The V and J ends lost 2 bases and 3 bases respectively, with 7 bases between them. Germline V lookup: CDR1 SGHTA, CDR2 FQGNSA. CDR3 residues: CASSLLGYTEAFF. In DNA, the CDR3 is TGTGCCAGCAGCTTATTAGGTTACACTGAAGCTTTCTTT.

The chain has TRBV3-1 and TRBJ2-7; D unresolved. V was pared by 5 bases and J by 3 bases, with 11 bases between. Germline assignment: CDR1 LGHDT and CDR2 YNNKEL (reference sequence). The CDR3 totals 13 residues. CDR3 protein: CASSNLLDYEQYF. Here the CDR3 DNA reads TGTGCCAGCAGCAACTTATTAGACTACGAGCAGTACTTC.

The gene calls are TRBV7-2 and TRBJ1-1; D is unresolved. The CDR3 runs to 13 residues. The germline CDR1 and CDR2 sequences are SGHTA and FQGNSA. V was trimmed by 5 bases and J by 0 bases, leaving 7 bases between them. The CDR3 DNA sequence: TGTGCCAGCAGCCAAGCGCTGAACACTGAAGCTTTCTTT. As protein: CASSQALNTEAFF.

The gene calls are TRBV5-1 and TRBJ2-1; no firm D call. The CDR3 sequence is 12 residues long. The germline CDR1 and CDR2 sequences are SGHRS and YFSETQ. V was cut by 0 bases and J by 13 bases, with 11 bases left in between. The CDR3 DNA is TGCGCCAGCAGCTTGGTTTTCGAGACCCAGTTCTTC. It yields the protein CASSLVFETQFF.